A selection of T cell receptor beta chains follows, all from one sample in a study of shared clonotypes between healthy human individuals. Assay: immunoSEQ multiplex PCR; the TCRdb copy retains only in-frame clones and omits some. The sample includes about 2.3 million clones, 80% to 95% of them seen just once. Sequenced material: naive CD4+ T cells from PBMCs. All receptors derive from a man between 18 and 35 years old in good health. Some clones in this sample may be carry-over from other donors' samples. CDR3s include the opening cysteine and the closing phenylalanine or tryptophan. Fields, in order: V gene, D gene, clone size, J gene, CDR3 protein, CDR3 DNA. The D gene is left open where the match is weak. Not every row has a clone size; where given, it reads once, few, many or a size class.

v_call: TRBV28
d_call: -
clone_size: -
j_call: TRBJ2-1
cdr3_aa: CASSSTPGLFSSYNEQFF
cdr3_nt: TGTGCCAGCAGTTCGACCCCGGGACTCTTTTCCTCCTACAATGAGCAGTTCTTC

v_call: TRBV18
d_call: TRBD2
clone_size: -
j_call: TRBJ2-7
cdr3_aa: CASSPEVAGAGAYEQYF
cdr3_nt: TGTGCCAGCTCACCAGAAGTAGCGGGAGCAGGAGCCTACGAGCAGTACTTC

v_call: TRBV5-1
d_call: TRBD2
clone_size: -
j_call: TRBJ2-7
cdr3_aa: CASSPAHSGRYEQYF
cdr3_nt: TGCGCCAGCAGCCCCGCGCACAGCGGGAGGTACGAGCAGTACTTC

v_call: TRBV6-5
d_call: -
clone_size: once
j_call: TRBJ2-5
cdr3_aa: CASSYRRASQETQYF
cdr3_nt: TGTGCCAGCAGTTACCGTAGGGCCTCCCAAGAGACCCAGTACTTC

v_call: TRBV6-1
d_call: -
clone_size: -
j_call: TRBJ2-3
cdr3_aa: CASSSYRVMPDTQYF
cdr3_nt: TGTGCCAGCAGTTCTTACAGGGTTATGCCAGATACGCAGTATTTT

v_call: TRBV11-3
d_call: -
clone_size: -
j_call: TRBJ2-7
cdr3_aa: CASSLGASGHYEQYF
cdr3_nt: TGTGCCAGCAGCTTAGGGGCCAGCGGGCACTACGAGCAGTACTTC

v_call: TRBV10-3
d_call: TRBD1
clone_size: -
j_call: TRBJ1-5
cdr3_aa: CAIRDRVGQPQHF
cdr3_nt: TGTGCCATCAGGGACAGGGTAGGCCAGCCCCAGCATTTT

v_call: TRBV28
d_call: TRBD1
clone_size: -
j_call: TRBJ1-2
cdr3_aa: CASSDRARSYGYTF
cdr3_nt: TGTGCCAGCAGTGACAGGGCTCGATCATATGGCTACACCTTC

v_call: TRBV19
d_call: TRBD2
clone_size: -
j_call: TRBJ2-1
cdr3_aa: CASSIDLVGGPGNEQFF
cdr3_nt: TGTGCCAGTAGTATAGATCTTGTGGGAGGGCCTGGCAATGAGCAGTTCTTC

v_call: TRBV5-4
d_call: -
clone_size: -
j_call: TRBJ1-2
cdr3_aa: CASSSSGSLTLRTF
cdr3_nt: TGTGCCAGCAGCTCATCAGGGTCGCTAACCCTACGGACCTTC

v_call: TRBV5-1
d_call: TRBD2
clone_size: -
j_call: TRBJ2-1
cdr3_aa: CASRGTSGSYNEQFF
cdr3_nt: TGCGCCAGCAGGGGGACTAGCGGGTCCTACAATGAGCAGTTCTTC

v_call: TRBV2
d_call: TRBD2
clone_size: -
j_call: TRBJ2-3
cdr3_aa: CASGRARTDTQYF
cdr3_nt: TGTGCCAGCGGGAGGGCCCGCACAGATACGCAGTATTTT

v_call: TRBV11-3
d_call: -
clone_size: once
j_call: TRBJ2-2
cdr3_aa: CASSPEGYTGELFF
cdr3_nt: TGTGCCAGCAGTCCCGAGGGGTACACCGGGGAGCTGTTTTTT

v_call: TRBV28
d_call: -
clone_size: -
j_call: TRBJ2-3
cdr3_aa: CASASPAGSTDTQYF
cdr3_nt: TGTGCCAGCGCCTCCCCGGCAGGAAGCACAGATACGCAGTATTTT

v_call: TRBV19
d_call: -
clone_size: few
j_call: TRBJ1-1
cdr3_aa: CASKTWGEAFF
cdr3_nt: TGTGCCAGTAAAACGTGGGGAGAAGCTTTCTTT

v_call: TRBV5-1
d_call: TRBD1
clone_size: -
j_call: TRBJ2-7
cdr3_aa: CASSIPGQGAYEQYF
cdr3_nt: TGCGCCAGCAGCATTCCGGGACAGGGGGCTTACGAGCAGTACTTC

v_call: TRBV9
d_call: -
clone_size: -
j_call: TRBJ2-2
cdr3_aa: CASNKGGNTGELFF
cdr3_nt: TGTGCCAGCAACAAAGGGGGGAACACCGGGGAGCTGTTTTTT

v_call: TRBV6-6
d_call: -
clone_size: -
j_call: TRBJ2-7
cdr3_aa: CASSYGGLSSYEQYF
cdr3_nt: TGTGCCAGCAGTTACGGGGGACTGAGCTCCTACGAGCAGTACTTC

v_call: TRBV6-1
d_call: -
clone_size: -
j_call: TRBJ1-2
cdr3_aa: CASTLTWGGSGGYTF
cdr3_nt: TGTGCCAGCACTCTTACCTGGGGGGGCAGTGGTGGCTACACCTTC

v_call: TRBV11-1
d_call: -
clone_size: -
j_call: TRBJ2-6
cdr3_aa: CASSLVSGANVLTF
cdr3_nt: TGTGCCAGCAGCTTAGTCTCTGGGGCCAACGTCCTGACTTTC

v_call: TRBV7-8
d_call: TRBD2
clone_size: -
j_call: TRBJ2-1
cdr3_aa: CASSLANSGRTYNEQFF
cdr3_nt: TGTGCCAGCAGCTTAGCGAACAGCGGGAGGACCTACAATGAGCAGTTCTTC

v_call: TRBV2
d_call: TRBD2
clone_size: -
j_call: TRBJ2-4
cdr3_aa: CASSSPSGAKNIQYF
cdr3_nt: TGTGCCAGCAGTAGCCCTAGCGGAGCCAAAAACATTCAGTACTTC

v_call: TRBV5-8
d_call: -
clone_size: once
j_call: TRBJ1-3
cdr3_aa: CASSLRLTSGNTIYF
cdr3_nt: TGTGCCAGCAGCTTAAGGTTGACCTCTGGAAACACCATATATTTT

v_call: TRBV7-2
d_call: TRBD2
clone_size: -
j_call: TRBJ2-7
cdr3_aa: CASSRTGLEARREQYF
cdr3_nt: TGTGCCAGCAGTCGTACGGGACTAGAGGCCCGTAGAGAGCAGTACTTC

v_call: TRBV25-1
d_call: TRBD2
clone_size: -
j_call: TRBJ2-4
cdr3_aa: CASSEFKTSGGQNIQYF
cdr3_nt: TGTGCCAGCAGTGAATTTAAGACTAGCGGCGGGCAAAACATTCAGTACTTC

v_call: TRBV7-3
d_call: -
clone_size: -
j_call: TRBJ2-1
cdr3_aa: CASSSGAHEQFF
cdr3_nt: TGTGCCAGCAGCTCTGGAGCTCATGAGCAGTTCTTC

v_call: TRBV27
d_call: -
clone_size: -
j_call: TRBJ1-2
cdr3_aa: CASSLRQGRGGYTF
cdr3_nt: TGTGCCAGCAGTTTACGTCAGGGTCGTGGTGGCTACACCTTC

v_call: TRBV15
d_call: -
clone_size: -
j_call: TRBJ2-1
cdr3_aa: CATSRDLVSGEQFF
cdr3_nt: TGTGCCACCAGCAGGGACCTCGTGAGCGGTGAGCAGTTCTTC

v_call: TRBV5-1
d_call: -
clone_size: -
j_call: TRBJ2-6
cdr3_aa: CASSWGSMSGANVLTF
cdr3_nt: TGCGCCAGCAGCTGGGGCAGCATGTCTGGGGCCAACGTCCTGACTTTC

v_call: TRBV5-1
d_call: -
clone_size: -
j_call: TRBJ1-1
cdr3_aa: CASSLARPRTEAFF
cdr3_nt: TGCGCCAGCAGCTTGGCTCGACCTCGCACTGAAGCTTTCTTT

v_call: TRBV5-1
d_call: TRBD2
clone_size: -
j_call: TRBJ2-2
cdr3_aa: CASSLGPAGGDTGELFF
cdr3_nt: TGCGCCAGCAGCTTGGGTCCGGCGGGAGGGGACACCGGGGAGCTGTTTTTT

v_call: TRBV23-1
d_call: TRBD1
clone_size: -
j_call: TRBJ1-2
cdr3_aa: CASHRDREVYGYTF
cdr3_nt: TGCGCCAGCCACCGGGACAGGGAAGTCTATGGCTACACCTTC

v_call: TRBV5-5
d_call: -
clone_size: -
j_call: TRBJ2-7
cdr3_aa: CASSLGQGIAGESYEQYF
cdr3_nt: TGTGCCAGCAGCTTGGGACAGGGGATAGCGGGAGAGTCCTACGAGCAGTACTTC

v_call: TRBV7-9
d_call: -
clone_size: -
j_call: TRBJ2-3
cdr3_aa: CASSLGLADTQYF
cdr3_nt: TGTGCCAGCAGCTTGGGTTTGGCAGATACGCAGTATTTT

v_call: TRBV7-3
d_call: -
clone_size: once
j_call: TRBJ2-3
cdr3_aa: CASSSPPTGTQYF
cdr3_nt: TGTGCCAGCAGCTCACCCCCGACGGGTACGCAGTATTTT

v_call: TRBV7-8
d_call: TRBD2
clone_size: once
j_call: TRBJ2-7
cdr3_aa: CASSPRASGFYEQYF
cdr3_nt: TGTGCCAGCAGCCCCCGGGCTAGCGGCTTCTACGAGCAGTACTTC

v_call: TRBV5-5
d_call: -
clone_size: -
j_call: TRBJ1-1
cdr3_aa: CASSLGGQNTEAFF
cdr3_nt: TGTGCCAGCAGCTTGGGCGGACAGAACACTGAAGCTTTCTTT

v_call: TRBV29-1
d_call: -
clone_size: -
j_call: TRBJ2-3
cdr3_aa: CSVGGKVTSTDTQYF
cdr3_nt: TGCAGCGTTGGGGGGAAGGTTACTAGCACAGATACGCAGTATTTT

v_call: TRBV6-6
d_call: -
clone_size: -
j_call: TRBJ1-5
cdr3_aa: CASSRGAPGQPQHF
cdr3_nt: TGTGCCAGCAGTAGGGGGGCGCCGGGGCAGCCCCAGCATTTT

v_call: TRBV28
d_call: -
clone_size: -
j_call: TRBJ2-1
cdr3_aa: CASSLFFTAYNEQFF
cdr3_nt: TGTGCCAGCAGTTTATTTTTCACGGCCTACAATGAGCAGTTCTTC

v_call: TRBV7-9
d_call: TRBD2
clone_size: -
j_call: TRBJ2-7
cdr3_aa: CATRFISSGRVGEQYF
cdr3_nt: TGTGCCACTCGCTTCATTTCTAGCGGGAGGGTAGGTGAGCAGTACTTC

v_call: TRBV7-9
d_call: -
clone_size: -
j_call: TRBJ2-5
cdr3_aa: CASSLGQATETQYF
cdr3_nt: TGTGCCAGCAGCTTAGGCCAGGCGACGGAGACCCAGTACTTC

v_call: TRBV5-1
d_call: TRBD2
clone_size: -
j_call: TRBJ2-1
cdr3_aa: CASRLAGGPNFSYNEQFF
cdr3_nt: TGCGCCAGCAGACTAGCGGGAGGGCCGAACTTCTCCTACAATGAGCAGTTCTTC

v_call: TRBV5-1
d_call: -
clone_size: -
j_call: TRBJ2-7
cdr3_aa: CASRETISYEQYF
cdr3_nt: TGCGCCAGCAGGGAGACTATATCCTACGAGCAGTACTTC

v_call: TRBV28
d_call: -
clone_size: -
j_call: TRBJ2-7
cdr3_aa: CASRGSGDRHEQYF
cdr3_nt: TGTGCCAGCAGGGGGTCGGGGGATCGACACGAGCAGTACTTC

v_call: TRBV29-1
d_call: TRBD2
clone_size: -
j_call: TRBJ2-3
cdr3_aa: CSGRGLYTDTQYF
cdr3_nt: TGCAGCGGGAGGGGACTATACACAGATACGCAGTATTTT

v_call: TRBV28
d_call: TRBD1
clone_size: -
j_call: TRBJ2-2
cdr3_aa: CATHRDRGFGGTVTGELFF
cdr3_nt: TGTGCCACCCACCGGGACAGGGGGTTTGGCGGGACGGTCACCGGGGAGCTGTTTTTT

v_call: TRBV7-3
d_call: -
clone_size: -
j_call: TRBJ2-5
cdr3_aa: CASSPGGMGQETQYF
cdr3_nt: TGTGCCAGCAGCCCCGGGGGCATGGGGCAGGAGACCCAGTACTTC

v_call: TRBV6-1
d_call: -
clone_size: -
j_call: TRBJ1-5
cdr3_aa: CASSEATRLEPQHF
cdr3_nt: TGTGCCAGCAGTGAAGCAACTAGGCTTGAGCCCCAGCATTTT

v_call: TRBV28
d_call: TRBD2
clone_size: -
j_call: TRBJ2-1
cdr3_aa: CASSLTPRGRARNEQFF
cdr3_nt: TGTGCCAGCAGTTTAACCCCTCGCGGGAGGGCCCGTAATGAGCAGTTCTTC

v_call: TRBV18
d_call: TRBD1
clone_size: few
j_call: TRBJ1-1
cdr3_aa: CASFGTVSMNTEAFF
cdr3_nt: TGTGCCAGCTTTGGGACAGTATCAATGAACACTGAAGCTTTCTTT

v_call: TRBV18
d_call: -
clone_size: -
j_call: TRBJ2-6
cdr3_aa: CASSPFPIGANVLTF
cdr3_nt: TGTGCCAGCTCACCCTTCCCTATAGGGGCCAACGTCCTGACTTTC

v_call: TRBV29-1
d_call: -
clone_size: -
j_call: TRBJ2-3
cdr3_aa: CSAAGRLTDTQYF
cdr3_nt: TGCAGCGCGGCGGGGCGGCTCACAGATACGCAGTATTTT

v_call: TRBV7-9
d_call: TRBD2
clone_size: once
j_call: TRBJ2-2
cdr3_aa: CASSASSGRDTGELFF
cdr3_nt: TGTGCCAGCAGCGCCTCTAGCGGGAGAGACACCGGGGAGCTGTTTTTT